This T cell receptor beta chain was recorded in a study of STAT5B mutations in CD4+ large granular lymphocyte leukemia. With regard to this clone: Its antigen is as yet unknown.

V was trimmed by 5 bases and J by 4 bases, leaving 14 bases between them. The CDR3 is made up of 14 amino acids. CDR1 is LNHDA, CDR2 SQIVND, per germline (reference sequence). Buffy coats from healthy blood donors served as controls. Sequencing was at survey level. The assay was immunoSEQ multiplex PCR, and TCRdb's table has in-frame clones only and misses some. The repertoire includes about 31,000 clones, 85% to 90% of them detected once, and roughly 0.38% sits in the top ten. Study results and caveats: 8/27 top patient clones versus 2/35 control clones were TRBV06-family.

The clonotype originates from a human donor in good health. This chain connects TRBV19 to TRBJ1-1; D is possibly TRBD1 (5 bases). Sequencing was done on a sample of CD4+ T cells from blood buffy coats. The CDR3 DNA reads as TGTGCCAGTAGTTGGGGCGGGGCACGCACTGAAGCTTTCTTT. This translates into CASSWGGARTEAFF.